Each of the 21 T cell receptor delta chains below was sequenced from the same sample in a study of gamma delta lymphoproliferative disorders and STAT genes. The receptor sequences were amplified from genomic DNA of peripheral blood mononuclear cells. TCRdb reapplied CATT to the multiplex PCR reads. Here the sample spans 850 to 1,200 delta-chain clones, approximately 1.5% being singletons. Sequencing input: blood. Receptor source: a human donor in good health.

This clone has only a few counts. The protein given by TCRdb reflects a much larger clone and differs at residue 17 from this DNA's translation, likely from a read error; the protein shown is the DNA's translation. The chain links TRDV1 to TRDJ1; 9 bases agree with TRDD3. The CDR3 is 21 residues long. Germline V lookup: CDR1 TSWWSYY, CDR2 QGS. This CDR3 reads CALGEDDLSPYWGTYTVKLIF. Here the CDR3 DNA reads TGTGCTCTTGGGGAAGATGACCTCTCGCCTTACTGGGGGACCTACACCGTTAAACTCATCTTT.

This clone was detected many times. This DNA's translation differs at residue 15 from TCRdb's protein, which comes from a much larger clone; a read error is likely, and the protein shown is translated from the DNA. The V and J genes are TRDV1 and TRDJ4; D tentatively fits TRDD2 or TRDD3 (6 bases each). CDR1 and CDR2 from the germline V gene are TSWWSYY and QGS. This CDR3 has 20 amino acids. Trimming shortened V by 2 bases and J by 1 base, and 29 bases separated the two germline ends. The CDR3 sequence is CALGEGWDPPTVLGVRPLIF. The CDR3 DNA is TGTGCTCTTGGGGAAGGGTGGGATCCTCCTACCGTACTGGGAGTCAGACCCCTGATCTTT.

This clone was detected a few times. Since a far larger clone is one base different, this is likely a read error. Different DNA sequences within this sample yield the same CDR3. The CDR3 DNA is TGTGCTCTTGAGGTCCTTCCCGTTCTTTATAGTGGGGGATACAAGTACACCGATAAGCTCATCTTT. Its translation: CALEVLPVLYSGGYKYTDKLIF. The genes are TRDV1 and TRDJ1, with 10 bases that match TRDD3. Germline loops: CDR1 TSWWSYY, CDR2 QGS. The CDR3 sequence is 22 residues long.

This clone was detected ten times or more. TCRdb's entry gives the protein of a much larger clone, which mismatches this DNA's translation at residue 19, likely from a read error; the protein reported here is translated from the DNA. V gene TRDV2 combines with J gene TRDJ1; TRDD3 matches 9 bases. The CDR3 sequence is 23 residues long. The germline V gene has CDR1 GEAIGNYY and CDR2 EKD. This CDR3 is CACDTRGAITGGARPPNTNKLIF. The CDR3 DNA reads as TGTGCCTGTGACACACGTGGGGCAATTACTGGGGGAGCCAGGCCCCCAAACACCAATAAACTCATCTTT.

Only a few counts were recorded for this clone. For this DNA, TCRdb reports the protein of a much larger clone, which diverges at residue 18, most likely from a read error; the protein presented here is translated directly from the DNA. The genes are TRDV2 and TRDJ1; the match to TRDD3 covers 12 bases. Germline loops: CDR1 GEAIGNYY, CDR2 EKD. This CDR3 is 20 amino acids long. CDR3 protein: CACDPLATGGYNLPTDKRIF. Written as DNA, the CDR3 is TGTGCCTGTGACCCGCTTGCAACTGGGGGATACAATCTCCCGACCGATAAACGCATCTTT.

This clone was seen only a few times. TCRdb pairs this DNA with a much larger clone's protein that differs at residue 10, likely a read error; the protein shown was translated from the DNA. The V gene is TRDV2, the J gene TRDJ1; D is tentatively TRDD1 or TRDD3 (5 bases each). Germline loops: CDR1 GEAIGNYY, CDR2 EKD. This CDR3 has 19 amino acids. V lost 0 bases, J lost 3 bases, and 25 bases lay in between. The CDR3 sequence: CACDTFPTRRIVGSDKLIF. The CDR3 DNA follows: TGTGCCTGTGACACCTTCCCCACTAGGAGGATAGTGGGGTCCGATAAACTCATCTTT.

Only a few counts were recorded for this clone. TCRdb's entry gives the protein of a much larger clone, which mismatches this DNA's translation at residue 9, likely from a read error; the protein reported here is translated from the DNA. V gene TRDV1 combines with J gene TRDJ1, with D perhaps given as TRDD2 or TRDD3 (5 bases each). V shed 4 bases and J shed 10 bases, with 37 bases lying between them. This CDR3 has 20 amino acids. Germline CDR1 TSWWSYY, CDR2 QGS. The CDR3 reads CALGGPHPPYVGRSYRGLIF. In DNA form, the CDR3 reads TGTGCTCTTGGGGGCCCACATCCTCCCTACGTGGGGAGGTCGTACCGGGGACTCATCTTT.

By its share, this clone is hyperexpanded. The identical CDR3 is also encoded by other nucleotide sequences in the sample. The DNA for the CDR3 is TGTGCCTGTGAAGCCCTGGGGGATAACACCGATAAACTCATCTTT. Its protein product is CACEALGDNTDKLIF. The chain recombines TRDV2 with TRDJ1; 10 bases map to TRDD3. CDR1 GEAIGNYY and CDR2 EKD come from the germline V gene. With V trimmed by 4 bases and J by 0 bases, 4 bases remained unmatched. The CDR3 sequence is 15 residues long.

Concerning this clone: A read error likely explains why the TCRdb protein, taken from a much larger clone, differs from this DNA's translation at residue 11; the protein shown is translated from the DNA. The J gene is TRDJ4, the V gene TRDV1; perhaps TRDD3 as D (6 bases). CDR1 TSWWSYY and CDR2 QGS come from the germline V gene. V was pared by 2 bases and J by 0 bases, with 28 bases between. The CDR3 is 20 amino acids. This chain's CDR3 is CALGEGWDPPSVLGARPLIF. DNA of the CDR3: TGTGCTCTTGGGGAAGGGTGGGATCCTCCTAGCGTACTGGGAGCCAGACCCCTGATCTTT.

Regarding this clone: For this DNA, TCRdb reports the protein of a much larger clone, which diverges at residue 4, most likely from a read error; the protein presented here is translated directly from the DNA. This chain connects TRDV1 to TRDJ1; TRDD3 might be the D (6 bases). V dropped 7 bases and J dropped 3 bases, with 33 bases sitting between them. From germline, CDR1 is TSWWSYY and CDR2 QGS. The CDR3 length is 20 residues. The CDR3 DNA is TGTGCTCTTGAGGGCTCCTATTTCTGGGGAATTGACCAAGGCGCCGATAAACTCATCTTT. Translating it yields CALEGSYFWGIDQGADKLIF.

This clone was recorded many times. It differs at one base from a far larger clone, so likely a read error. Within the sample, other DNA sequences also encode this same CDR3. The chain carries TRDV2 and TRDJ1; TRDD3 matches at 9 bases. The germline V gene encodes CDR1 GEAIGNYY and CDR2 EKD. The CDR3 is 23 amino acids. The chain's CDR3 is CACDTRGAITGGARPPNTDKLIF. The DNA of the CDR3 is TGTGCCTGTGACACACGTGGGGCAATTACTGGGGGAGCCAGGCCCCCAAACACCGACAAACTCATCTTT.

This clone occurred a few times. The protein TCRdb gives is from a much larger clone and does not agree with this DNA's translation at residue 8, likely a read error; the protein shown here comes from the DNA. This rearrangement joins TRDV1 to TRDJ1; a weak D match, TRDD3 (5 bases). Germline-derived CDR1 and CDR2 are TSWWSYY and QGS. The V end lost 0 bases, the J end lost 0 bases, and 35 bases lay between the germline ends. The CDR3 totals 24 residues. The CDR3 DNA is TGTGCTCTTGGGGAACTGGGCGCCCTAAATTGGTGGGGCCCCAAAGCGGAGTACACCGATAAACTCATCTTT. As protein: CALGELGALNWWGPKAEYTDKLIF.

This clone appeared a few times. The protein TCRdb gives is from a much larger clone and does not agree with this DNA's translation at residue 20, likely a read error; the protein shown here comes from the DNA. V usage is TRDV2 and J usage is TRDJ1; 9 nucleotides agree with TRDD3. CDR3 length equals 23 residues. Germline V lookup: CDR1 GEAIGNYY, CDR2 EKD. CDR3 loop: CACDTRGAITGGARPPNTDILIF. Written as DNA, the CDR3 is TGTGCCTGTGACACACGTGGGGCAATTACTGGGGGAGCCAGGCCCCCAAACACCGATATACTCATCTTT.

Turning to this clone: TCRdb's entry gives the protein of a much larger clone, which mismatches this DNA's translation at residue 5, likely from a read error; the protein reported here is translated from the DNA. The V gene is TRDV1, the J gene TRDJ1; possible D gene TRDD3, 6 bases. The CDR3 consists of 24 residues. The V gene lost 4 bases and the J gene lost 0 bases, with 39 bases spanning the gap. Looked up from germline, CDR1 is TSWWSYY and CDR2 is QGS. This chain's CDR3 is CALGVLGVLNWWGPKAEYTDKLIF. CDR3 DNA sequence: TGTGCTCTTGGGGTACTGGGCGTCCTAAATTGGTGGGGCCCCAAAGCGGAGTACACCGATAAACTCATCTTT.

This clone has a handful of counts. The protein recorded in TCRdb matches a much larger clone and deviates from this DNA's translation at residue 8, suggesting a read error; the protein here is obtained by translating the DNA. The rearrangement uses TRDV1 and TRDJ4, with D perhaps TRDD2 or TRDD3 (6 bases each). V lost 2 bases and J lost 0, with 28 bases in between. Germline-derived CDR1 and CDR2 are TSWWSYY and QGS. The CDR3 extends over 20 amino acids. CDR3 loop: CALGEGWEPPTVLGARPLIF. Here the CDR3 DNA reads TGTGCTCTTGGGGAAGGGTGGGAACCTCCTACCGTACTGGGAGCCAGACCCCTGATCTTT.

A remark on this clone: TCRdb's entry gives the protein of a much larger clone, which mismatches this DNA's translation at residue 18, likely from a read error; the protein reported here is translated from the DNA. The J gene is TRDJ1, the V gene TRDV1; TRDD3 matches at 10 bases. CDR3 length: 21 residues. Per germline, CDR1 TSWWSYY and CDR2 QGS. DNA for the CDR3: TGTGCTCTTGGGGAAGGTCTCCTACGTACTGGGGGATCCCGGGGGACCGATAGACTCATTTTT. This codes for CALGEGLLRTGGSRGTDRLIF.

About this clone: This likely came from a read error, as a far larger clone is one base away. The sample holds other DNA sequences that translate to the same CDR3. The chain is built from TRDV2 and TRDJ1, with TRDD3 matching over 10 bases. This CDR3 has 15 residues. CDR1 and CDR2 from the germline V gene are GEAIGNYY and EKD. The CDR3 nucleotides are TGTGCTTGTGAAGCCCTGGGGGATAACACCGATAAACTCATCTTT. Protein product: CACEALGDNTDKLIF.

This clone was seen a few times. For this DNA, TCRdb reports the protein of a much larger clone, which diverges at residue 13, most likely from a read error; the protein presented here is translated directly from the DNA. The genes are TRDV1 and TRDJ1; D may be TRDD3 (5 bases). The CDR3 loop spans 21 amino acids. V was shortened by 2 bases and J by 0 bases, with 28 bases between the two germline ends. Germline-derived CDR1 and CDR2 are TSWWSYY and QGS. The CDR3: CALGEDDLSPYWRTYTDKLIF. In nucleotides, the CDR3 is TGTGCTCTTGGGGAAGATGACCTCTCGCCTTACTGGAGGACCTACACCGATAAACTCATCTTT.

This clone came up many times. A far larger clone is off by one base, so a read error is likely. Within the sample, other DNA sequences also encode this same CDR3. This chain connects TRDV1 to TRDJ1, with 7 nucleotides matching TRDD3. CDR1 and CDR2 from the germline V gene are TSWWSYY and QGS. CDR3 length: 17 amino acids. Here the CDR3 reads CALGELWGTPYTDKLIF. CDR3 sequence (DNA): TGTGCCCTTGGGGAACTATGGGGGACCCCTTACACCGATAAACTCATCTTT.

A note on this clone: A far larger clone is off by one base, so a read error is likely. The same CDR3 arises from other DNA sequences in this sample as well. V is TRDV1 and J is TRDJ1, with 10 bases aligning to TRDD3. This CDR3 comprises 20 residues. The germline gives CDR1 TSWWSYY, CDR2 QGS. In DNA form, the CDR3 reads TGTGCCCTTGGGGTTATACTCTACTGGGGGGATACGGGGGAGACCGATAAACTCATCTTT. Its translation is CALGVILYWGDTGETDKLIF.

This clone was seen only a few times. The protein TCRdb lists belongs to a much larger clone and differs from this DNA's translation at residue 12, which points to a read error; the protein shown is made from the DNA. This chain connects TRDV1 to TRDJ1, with D possibly TRDD3 on 7 matching bases. The CDR3 loop spans 22 amino acids. Germline assignment: CDR1 TSWWSYY and CDR2 QGS. Trimming removed 7 bases from V and 0 bases from J, with 36 bases in between. The CDR3 DNA is TGTGCTCTTGAGGTCCTTCCCGTTCTTTATAGTGAGGGATACAAGTACACCGATAAACTCATCTTT. Its protein product is CALEVLPVLYSEGYKYTDKLIF.